This T cell receptor (beta chain) is from a study of cytomegalovirus exposure and HLA in healthy donors. The overall study: The same platform used for the approximately 700 first-cohort repertoires was also used for the approximately 120 validation repertoires, as a later analysis reported. Notes on the study in general: Per published reports, the classifier diagnosed cytomegalovirus status with high specificity and sensitivity. Some TCR beta chains (roughly 150 of them) were listed as cytomegalovirus-associated. Subsequent analysis revealed that first-cohort TCR clusters tended to co-occur in the 95 to 150 validation repertoires.

With regard to this clone: Its antigen is not known.

The protocol was immunoSEQ multiplex PCR, while the TCRdb copy is restricted to in-frame clones and leaves out a portion. The sample contains 110,000 to 150,000 clones, approximately 90% of which appear only once. There are 13 residues in the CDR3. The ends were cut back, 0 bases at V and 4 bases at J, with 7 bases in the middle. Germline loops: CDR1 MNHNS, CDR2 SASEGT. The TCR sequence derives from a young woman in good health and CMV-seropositive. Specimen: PBMCs. The gene calls are TRBV6-1 and TRBJ2-7; D call uncertain. DNA of the CDR3: TGTGCCAGCAGTGAAGCCGACAAGTACGAGCAGTACTTC. This sequence encodes CASSEADKYEQYF.